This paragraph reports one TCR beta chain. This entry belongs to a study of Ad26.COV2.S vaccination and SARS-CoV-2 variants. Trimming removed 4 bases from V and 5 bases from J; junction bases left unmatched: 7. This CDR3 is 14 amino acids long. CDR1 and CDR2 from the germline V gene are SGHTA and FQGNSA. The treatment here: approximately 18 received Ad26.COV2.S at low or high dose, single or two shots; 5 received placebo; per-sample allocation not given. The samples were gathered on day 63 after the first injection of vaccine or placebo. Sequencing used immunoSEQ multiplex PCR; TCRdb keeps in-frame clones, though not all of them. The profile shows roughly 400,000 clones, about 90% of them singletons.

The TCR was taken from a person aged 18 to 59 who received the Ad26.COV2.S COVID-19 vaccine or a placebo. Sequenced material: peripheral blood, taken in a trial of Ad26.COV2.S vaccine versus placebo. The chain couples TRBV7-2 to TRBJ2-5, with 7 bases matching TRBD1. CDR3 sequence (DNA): TGTGCCAGCAGCTCAGAGGGGGCGCGGGAGACCCAGTACTTC. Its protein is CASSSEGARETQYF.